The 16 T cell receptor beta chains below all came from one sample that was sequenced in a study of cytomegalovirus exposure and HLA in healthy donors. In the PCR, 60 Vbeta and 13 Jbeta primers were used. Using immunoSEQ multiplex PCR, the repertoire was profiled, and TCRdb retains in-frame clones only, with some absent. The sample has 90,000 to 150,000 clones; roughly 8.6% are singletons. Sequencing was done on a sample of PBMCs. Source of these receptors: a woman aged 35 to 49 in good health and CMV-seropositive.

The chain recombines TRBV30 with TRBJ1-4; 8 nucleotides match TRBD1. Germline V gene lookup returns CDR1 GTSNPN and CDR2 SVGIG (reference sequence). V shed 4 bases and J 3 bases; nucleotides not matched to a gene: 4. This CDR3 is 14 amino acids long. The CDR3 DNA follows: TGTGCCTGGAAGTTGGACAGGGCTAATGAAAAACTGTTTTTT. It is translated as CAWKLDRANEKLFF.

The J gene is TRBJ2-7, the V gene TRBV10-3, with a tentative D call TRBD2 (5 bases). Germline V gives CDR1 ENHRY, CDR2 SYGVKD. CDR3 length: 14 amino acids. Trimming took off 3 bases at V and 2 bases at J, with 11 bases between the two ends. The CDR3 DNA reads as TGTGCCATCAGTGATGGGAAGGGAGCCTACGAGCAGTACTTC. Translating gives CAISDGKGAYEQYF.

This clone was seen a few times. The J gene is TRBJ1-6, the V gene TRBV6-4, with D uncertain. The length of the CDR3 is 16 residues. V lost 9 bases, J lost 4 bases, and 19 bases lay in between. Germline CDR1 and CDR2: MRHNA and SNTAGT. This CDR3 is CASREVRRGYNSPLHF. The CDR3 DNA reads TGTGCCAGTCGAGAGGTTAGGCGAGGGTATAATTCACCCCTCCACTTT.

A few counts support this clone. At one boundary the junction diverges from the germline segment, which might be a read error. V usage is TRBV5-6 and J usage is TRBJ2-3; perhaps TRBD1 as D (7 bases). The CDR3 covers 15 residues. CDR1 is SGHDT and CDR2 is YYEEEE in the germline V gene. In DNA form, the CDR3 reads TGTGCCAGTAGCTTGGGGTCAGGGGGGACAGATACGCAGTATTTT. It specifies CASSLGSGGTDTQYF.

This clone was seen a handful of times. V is TRBV6-5 and J is TRBJ2-7; a possible D gene is TRBD2 (6 bases). This CDR3 region has 13 residues. The ends were cut back, 6 bases at V and 2 bases at J, with 11 bases in the middle. Germline V lookup: CDR1 MNHEY, CDR2 SVGAGI. CDR3 sequence reads: CASSRSGTYEQYF. CDR3 in DNA: TGTGCCAGCAGCCGTAGCGGTACCTACGAGCAGTACTTC.

The chain uses TRBV30 and TRBJ2-1; TRBD2 matches at 13 bases. This CDR3 contains 15 residues. The V segment lost 1 base and the J segment 6 bases; nucleotides outside the gene matches: 3. Germline V gives CDR1 GTSNPN, CDR2 SVGIG (reference sequence). CDR3 protein: CAWSEGLAGANEQFF. DNA for the CDR3: TGTGCCTGGAGTGAAGGACTAGCGGGGGCCAATGAGCAGTTCTTC.

The chain is built from TRBV19 and TRBJ1-1, with a tentative D call TRBD1 (6 bases). Germline CDR1 is LNHDA and CDR2 is SQIVND (reference sequence). Trimming took off 3 bases at V and 1 base at J, with 12 bases between the two ends. The CDR3 covers 15 residues. In DNA, the CDR3 is TGTGCCAGTAGTATTTTCGGGGGGCAGAACACTGAAGCTTTCTTT. Translating gives CASSIFGGQNTEAFF.

The chain employs TRBV11-2 and TRBJ2-7, with a weak D call TRBD2 (6 bases). CDR1 is SGHAT, CDR2 FQNNGV, per germline. This CDR3 has 16 residues. Trimming took 3 bases from V and 0 from J, leaving 15 bases between them. CDR3 sequence (DNA): TGTGCCAGCAGCTTGATGGCGGGGTCGAGCTCCTACGAGCAGTACTTC. Its protein product is CASSLMAGSSSYEQYF.

This chain links TRBV11-2 with TRBJ2-5; 8 bases fit TRBD1. CDR3 length equals 13 residues. V trimming: 5 bases; J trimming: 3 bases; junction bases outside the gene matches: 2. The germline gives CDR1 SGHAT, CDR2 FQNNGV. The CDR3 loop is CASSRDRKETQYF. The CDR3 bases are TGTGCCAGCAGCCGGGACAGGAAAGAGACCCAGTACTTC.

This clone was recorded a few times. The J gene is TRBJ2-7, the V gene TRBV7-9; TRBD1 is a possible D gene (6 bases). The V gene's germline CDR1 is SEHNR and CDR2 FQNEAQ (reference sequence). The CDR3 runs 13 residues. V lost 6 bases to trimming and J lost 0 bases, with 9 bases between them. CDR3 bases: TGTGCCAGCAGTCGACAGGACTCCTACGAGCAGTACTTC. Translation gives CASSRQDSYEQYF.

This chain uses TRBV7-2 with TRBJ2-7; tentative D call: TRBD1 (5 bases). Germline-derived CDR1 and CDR2 are SGHTA and FQGNSA. V was clipped by 1 base and J by 5 bases, with 9 bases between them. The CDR3 has 13 amino acids. CDR3 loop: CASSLVKGNEQYF. The DNA for the CDR3 is TGTGCCAGCAGCTTAGTGAAGGGGAACGAGCAGTACTTC. Supplemented by reference TRBV7-2 and TRBJ2-7, the full variable domain reads GAGVSQSPSNKVTEKGKDVELRCDPISGHTALYWYRQSLGQGLEFLIYFQGNSAPDKSGLPSDRFSAERTGGSVSTLTIQRTQQEDSAVYLCASSLVKGNEQYFGPGTRLTVT.

The DNA of the CDR3 is TGTGCCATCAGTCCTTGGACTGACTCCTACGAGCAGTACTTC. Its translation is CAISPWTDSYEQYF. The rearrangement uses TRBV10-3 and TRBJ2-7; the D gene is possibly TRBD2 (5 bases). CDR1 ENHRY and CDR2 SYGVKD come from the germline V gene. V was pared by 5 bases and J by 0 bases, with 11 bases between. The CDR3 loop spans 14 amino acids.

The rearrangement joins TRBV6-5 to TRBJ2-1; a possible D gene is TRBD1 (5 bases). This CDR3 has 15 amino acids. The V end lost 0 bases, the J end lost 5 bases, and 11 bases lay between the germline ends. Germline CDR1 reads MNHEY; CDR2 reads SVGAGI. The CDR3 here is CASSYSRQTNNEQFF. DNA of the CDR3: TGTGCCAGCAGTTACTCGCGACAGACGAACAATGAGCAGTTCTTC.

This clone was seen more than once but under ten times. The chain has TRBV29-1 and TRBJ1-4; no definite D call. The length of the CDR3 is 12 residues. V gave up 5 bases and J gave up 6 bases, with 10 bases separating them. Germline V CDR1 and CDR2: SQVTM, ANQGSEA. The CDR3 sequence: CSVIKTDEKLFF. The CDR3 bases are TGCAGCGTTATCAAAACGGATGAAAAACTGTTTTTT. Full variable domain (missing parts from reference TRBV29-1 and TRBJ1-4): SAVISQKPSRDICQRGTSLTIQCQVDSQVTMMFWYRQQPGQSLTLIATANQGSEATYESGFVIDKFPISRPNLTFSTLTVSNMSPEDSSIYLCSVIKTDEKLFFGSGTQLSVL.

The rearrangement joins TRBV4-1 to TRBJ1-1; TRBD1 matches at 7 bases. The CDR3 spans 16 residues. After removal of 3 bases from V and 0 bases from J, the junction contained 7 bases not matched to a gene. Germline CDR1 reads MGHRA; CDR2 reads YSYEKL. For the CDR3, the DNA is TGCGCCAGCAGCCAGCCCCGGGACAGACTGAACACTGAAGCTTTCTTT. Translated: CASSQPRDRLNTEAFF.

The chain has TRBV27 and TRBJ1-1; D may be TRBD1 (5 bases). The CDR3 covers 12 residues. V shed 5 bases and J shed 1 base, with 5 bases lying between them. CDR1 and CDR2 from the germline V gene are MNHEY and SMNVEV (reference sequence). CDR3 loop: CASSQGNTEAFF. CDR3 bases: TGTGCCAGCAGTCAGGGGAACACTGAAGCTTTCTTT.